This TCR beta chain was documented in a study of blood T cell repertoires in COVID-19. Study-level background: Whether acute or convalescent, the COVID-19 samples came from the United States, Italy and Spain. T cells, B-cell-depleted T cells, or PBMCs provided the cDNA or gDNA that served as material.

Libraries were prepared by immunoSEQ multiplex PCR; TCRdb keeps only in-frame clonotypes and omits some of them. The sample includes 81,000 or so clones, around nine tenths of them seen just once. V lost 8 bases and J lost 0, with 10 bases in between. CDR3 length: 13 residues. The chain uses TRBV12-3 or TRBV12-4 and TRBJ1-1; D perhaps matches TRBD1 (6 bases). This sequence originates from a man between 70 and 80 years old with active or convalescent COVID-19. What was sequenced was peripheral blood. The CDR3: CASGGQMNTEAFF. The CDR3 region has the DNA TGTGCCAGCGGCGGACAGATGAACACTGAAGCTTTCTTT.